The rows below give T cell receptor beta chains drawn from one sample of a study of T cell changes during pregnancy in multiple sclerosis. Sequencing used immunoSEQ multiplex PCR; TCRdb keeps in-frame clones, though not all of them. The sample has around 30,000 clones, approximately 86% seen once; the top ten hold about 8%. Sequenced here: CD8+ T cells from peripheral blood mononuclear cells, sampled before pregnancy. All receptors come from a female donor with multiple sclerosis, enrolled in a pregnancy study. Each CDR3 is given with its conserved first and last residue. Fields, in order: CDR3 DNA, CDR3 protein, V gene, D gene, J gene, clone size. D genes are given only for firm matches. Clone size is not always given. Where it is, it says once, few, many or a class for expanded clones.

TGCAGCGTTGGGGCCGGCAGCTCGAACACCGGGGAGCTGTTTTTT CSVGAGSSNTGELFF TRBV29-1 - TRBJ2-2 -
TGTGCCAGCAGCGTAGAGAAGACTAGAGGGAATGAGCAGTTCTTC CASSVEKTRGNEQFF TRBV9 - TRBJ2-1 once
TGTGCCAGCAGCGTAGGGACAACGAACACCGGGGAGCTGTTTTTT CASSVGTTNTGELFF TRBV9 - TRBJ2-2 -
TGCGCCAGCAGCCAAGAACCAGGCACAAACAAACTGTTTTTT CASSQEPGTNKLFF TRBV4-1 - TRBJ1-4 large
TGTGCCAGCAGCGTAGACGGGAATACGCAGTATTTT CASSVDGNTQYF TRBV9 - TRBJ2-3 -
TGTGCCAGCAGTTACTCCGACAGCCCTAACACTGAAGCTTTCTTT CASSYSDSPNTEAFF TRBV6-5 - TRBJ1-1 -
TGTGCCAGCAGCCCCTCGGGGTCCTACAATGAGCAGTTCTTC CASSPSGSYNEQFF TRBV7-2 - TRBJ2-1 -
TGTGCCAGCAGCCCGACCGGGACAGGGATCTACGAGCAGTACTTC CASSPTGTGIYEQYF TRBV5-8 TRBD1 TRBJ2-7 -
TGTGCCTGGAGTACTAGCGCCGGGGAGCTGTTTTTT CAWSTSAGELFF TRBV30 TRBD2 TRBJ2-2 -
TGTGCCACCAGCAGTTCGGGACAGGGCTATGGCTACACCTTC CATSSSGQGYGYTF TRBV15 TRBD1 TRBJ1-2 -
TGTGCCAGCAGCTTGTCAGATGGGGACAGAGGGCCTCCGAGTGGTGGCTACACCTTC CASSLSDGDRGPPSGGYTF TRBV7-9 TRBD1 TRBJ1-2 -
TGTGCCAGCTCACCAGAGGGACTCAAGCAAGAGACCCAGTACTTC CASSPEGLKQETQYF TRBV18 - TRBJ2-5 -
TGTGCCAGCAGTTTATTCACTTGGGACAGAGGAGATAGCAATCAGCCCCAGCATTTT CASSLFTWDRGDSNQPQHF TRBV28 TRBD1 TRBJ1-5 -
TGTGCCAGCACCGGACAGGCGTTAAATTCACCCCTCCACTTT CASTGQALNSPLHF TRBV11-2 TRBD1 TRBJ1-6 -
TGTGCCAGCAGCTTAAGTTTGTGGGGACAGTCGAATGAAAAACTGTTTTTT CASSLSLWGQSNEKLFF TRBV7-9 TRBD1 TRBJ1-4 -
TGTGCCAGCAGTTTACTGGCGGGAGATTACGAGCAGTACTTC CASSLLAGDYEQYF TRBV28 TRBD2 TRBJ2-7 -
TGTGCCACCGCGCCAACCCCAGGGCGCCAAGAGACCCAGTACTTC CATAPTPGRQETQYF TRBV27 - TRBJ2-5 -
TGTGCCAGCAGGGATACAGGGTTGGGGGAGACCCAGTACTTC CASRDTGLGETQYF TRBV2 - TRBJ2-5 -
TGTGCCAGCAGTTCTCGACTAGCGGGGCTAAGCGAGCAGTACTTC CASSSRLAGLSEQYF TRBV28 TRBD2 TRBJ2-7 -
TGTGCCAGTAGTATTCCCGGGGACACTGAAGCTTTCTTT CASSIPGDTEAFF TRBV19 - TRBJ1-1 -
TGTGCCAGCAGCTGGTGGGGAGGGGGCACTGAAGCTTTCTTT CASSWWGGGTEAFF TRBV7-9 - TRBJ1-1 -
TGTGCCAGCAGTTACCTGGACAGGGGAAGCGAGCAGTACTTC CASSYLDRGSEQYF TRBV6-5 TRBD1 TRBJ2-7 -
TGTGCCAGCAGCCAAGCTCAACGGGACTTCAACAATGAGCAGTTCTTC CASSQAQRDFNNEQFF TRBV4-2 - TRBJ2-1 -
TGTGCCAGCAGTTTAATGCCCCCGACGGACAGGGGACCAGATACGCAGTATTTT CASSLMPPTDRGPDTQYF TRBV27 TRBD1 TRBJ2-3 once
TGTGCCAGCAGCTTAATGGGACAGGGGCAAGAGACCCAGTACTTC CASSLMGQGQETQYF TRBV7-3 TRBD1 TRBJ2-5 -
TGTGCCAGCAGCCTCAGCACAGATACGCAGTATTTT CASSLSTDTQYF TRBV9 - TRBJ2-3 -
TGTGCCTGGAGTGGGACAGGACCAGATACGCAGTATTTT CAWSGTGPDTQYF TRBV30 TRBD1 TRBJ2-3 few
TGTGCCAGTAGTTTAACTGCAGGGGGTTCCTACGAGCAGTACTTC CASSLTAGGSYEQYF TRBV19 TRBD1 TRBJ2-7 -
TGTGCCAGCATCAGGGGACAGGGTAATCAGCCCCAGCATTTT CASIRGQGNQPQHF TRBV6-1 TRBD1 TRBJ1-5 -
TGTGCCAGCAGTGAATCAGGGTTCTATGGCTACACCTTC CASSESGFYGYTF TRBV25-1 - TRBJ1-2 -
TGTGCCAGCGGAGGTCCCCGAAGCGCCGGGGAGCTGTTTTTT CASGGPRSAGELFF TRBV27 - TRBJ2-2 -
TGTGCCAGCAGCAATAGCGGGAGCTTGAATGAGCAGTTCTTC CASSNSGSLNEQFF TRBV27 TRBD2 TRBJ2-1 -
TGTGCCAGCAGCGTAGTCGGGGGGGGCTACAATGAGCAGTTCTTC CASSVVGGGYNEQFF TRBV9 TRBD2 TRBJ2-1 -
TGTGCCAGCAGCCAAACAGGTTCCTATGGCTACACCTTC CASSQTGSYGYTF TRBV2 - TRBJ1-2 -
TGTGCCAGCAGTGAAGAGTGGAGGGAGTACCCCACAGATACGCAGTATTTT CASSEEWREYPTDTQYF TRBV2 - TRBJ2-3 -
TGTGCCACCAGCAGAGCGACGGAAACAGGAAACCTCCACTTT CATSRATETGNLHF TRBV15 - TRBJ1-6 few
TGTGCCAGCAGCATTTCAGGGGGGATGAACACTGAAGCTTTCTTT CASSISGGMNTEAFF TRBV11-3 TRBD1 TRBJ1-1 -
TGTGCCTGGACCGGACAGGGGGCTATAGGCAATCAGCCCCAGCATTTT CAWTGQGAIGNQPQHF TRBV30 TRBD1 TRBJ1-5 -
TGTGCCAGTAGTATAGATCAGCCAGGGTTTAATCAGCCCCAGCATTTT CASSIDQPGFNQPQHF TRBV19 - TRBJ1-5 -
TGTGCCAGCGGGATTCAGGAGGGCGAATGGATAGACACAGATACGCAGTATTTT CASGIQEGEWIDTDTQYF TRBV7-9 - TRBJ2-3 -
TGTGCCAGCAGTTACTCCGGACAGGGGGCGGGTGGCTACACCTTC CASSYSGQGAGGYTF TRBV6-5 TRBD1 TRBJ1-2 -
TGCGCCAGCAGCCACCCGGGAGGAGTTCATGAAAAACTGTTTTTT CASSHPGGVHEKLFF TRBV4-1 - TRBJ1-4 once
TGTGCCAGCAGCTCCGTGGTCATTGCGGGATACAATGAGCAGTTCTTC CASSSVVIAGYNEQFF TRBV7-3 - TRBJ2-1 -
TGTGCCAGCAGCACCGGACAGGGATACGAGCAGTACTTC CASSTGQGYEQYF TRBV7-3 TRBD1 TRBJ2-7 -
TGCAGCGTTGACACGGCGGACTATGGCTACACCTTC CSVDTADYGYTF TRBV29-1 - TRBJ1-2 -
TGTGCCAGCAGCTGGATACAGGGTGCAGGGGAAGGGGGGGTGCAGTACTTC CASSWIQGAGEGGVQYF TRBV11-3 - TRBJ2-7 once
TGTGCCAGCAGCTTAGAACTTTTGAACATTCAGTACTTC CASSLELLNIQYF TRBV7-9 - TRBJ2-4 -
TGTGCCAGCAGCTTATTTGAGGGTCCCTACGAGCAGTACTTC CASSLFEGPYEQYF TRBV11-2 - TRBJ2-7 -
TGTGCCAGCAGCGAAGGGGAGGGCGACAACTATGGCTACACCTTC CASSEGEGDNYGYTF TRBV2 - TRBJ1-2 -
TGTGCCAGCAGCGTAGCTAGCAGGGGGCCAGAGACCCAGTACTTC CASSVASRGPETQYF TRBV9 TRBD1 TRBJ2-5 -
TGTGCCAGCAGTTCCAGGGGAGGGGTAGAAAAACTGTTTTTT CASSSRGGVEKLFF TRBV28 - TRBJ1-4 -
TGTGCCAGCAGCCCGACAGGGAATCAGCCCCAGCATTTT CASSPTGNQPQHF TRBV27 TRBD1 TRBJ1-5 -
TGTGCCAGCAGTGAAGGTCTGGGCTTGGGTAATGAAAAACTGTTTTTT CASSEGLGLGNEKLFF TRBV6-1 - TRBJ1-4 -
TGTGCCTGGACAGGGGGCTTCTATGGCTACACCTTC CAWTGGFYGYTF TRBV30 TRBD1 TRBJ1-2 -